The 32 T cell receptor beta chains below come from one sample, sequenced in a study of blood T cell repertoires in COVID-19. Produced via immunoSEQ multiplex PCR; TCRdb's table is partial and in-frame only. The sample consists of some 270,000 clones, roughly four fifths of them appearing once. Sequencing was done on a sample of peripheral blood. Receptors were obtained from a person between 65 and 79 years old with COVID-19, enrolled during active disease.

The chain recombines TRBV30 with TRBJ1-4, with 7 positions matching TRBD1. In germline, CDR1 is GTSNPN, CDR2 SVGIG (reference sequence). Trimming at V came to 3 bases and at J to 7 bases, leaving 5 bases not matched to a gene. CDR3 length: 13 amino acids. The CDR3 here is CAWSGTDSEKLFF. CDR3 bases: TGTGCCTGGAGCGGGACAGACAGTGAAAAACTGTTTTTT. Together with reference TRBV30 and TRBJ1-4, the CDR3 gives the full variable domain: SQTIHQWPATLVQPVGSPLSLECTVEGTSNPNLYWYRQAAGRGLQLLFYSVGIGQISSEVPQNLSASRPQDRQFILSSKKLLLSDSGFYLCAWSGTDSEKLFFGSGTQLSVL.

The chain joins TRBV11-3 to TRBJ2-2; 8 positions match TRBD1. Trimming at V came to 6 bases and at J to 7 bases, leaving 10 bases not matched to a gene. Germline values: CDR1 SGHNT, CDR2 YENEEA. The CDR3 sequence is 15 residues long. The CDR3 DNA is TGTGCCAGCAGTCCCCAGGGGGCGAAGGGCGGGGAGCTGTTTTTT. Its protein is CASSPQGAKGGELFF.

This clone was observed a single time. V and J are TRBV7-3 and TRBJ2-2, with TRBD2 identical over 9 bases. The V gene end was trimmed by 3 bases and the J gene end by 6 bases; junction bases not matched to a gene: 8. The germline gives CDR1 SGHTA, CDR2 FQGTGA. The CDR3 is 16 amino acids. Written as DNA, the CDR3 is TGTGCCAGCAGCTTGACGGCGGGAGGGCCCGCCGGGGAGCTGTTTTTT. This sequence encodes CASSLTAGGPAGELFF.

This chain joins TRBV7-9 and TRBJ1-2, with 8 positions matching TRBD1. Germline V gene data show CDR1 as SEHNR and CDR2 as FQNEAQ (reference sequence). Trimming removed 1 base from V and 5 bases from J; junction bases left unmatched: 9. CDR3 length: 16 amino acids. The CDR3 loop reads CASSLGVGTGYYGYTF. Written as DNA, the CDR3 is TGTGCCAGCAGCTTAGGGGTTGGGACAGGCTATTATGGCTACACCTTC.

This clone was counted a single time. The chain uses TRBV4-1 and TRBJ2-3, with 7 bases aligning to TRBD2. V was clipped by 1 base and J by 4 bases; unmatched bases: 8. Germline V gives CDR1 MGHRA, CDR2 YSYEKL. The CDR3 covers 16 residues. The DNA for the CDR3 is TGCGCCAGCAGCCAAGTTGACGGCGGGGGACCAGATACGCAGTATTTT. The encoded protein is CASSQVDGGGPDTQYF.

V is TRBV9 and J is TRBJ1-1, with 7 bases aligning to TRBD1. CDR1 and CDR2 (germline): SGDLS, YYNGEE. V dropped 0 bases and J dropped 4; count of bases not matched to a gene: 6. This CDR3 spans 15 amino acids. In DNA, the CDR3 is TGTGCCAGCAGCGTAGTACAGGGGAAAGGCACTGAAGCTTTCTTT. It specifies CASSVVQGKGTEAFF.

This sequence joins TRBV7-2 and TRBJ2-5; 9 bases align to TRBD1. V trimming: 3 bases; J trimming: 3 bases; junction bases outside the gene matches: 11. Looked up from germline, CDR1 is SGHTA and CDR2 is FQGNSA. The CDR3 is made up of 17 amino acids. Here the CDR3 DNA reads TGTGCCAGCAGCTTGACAGGGGGTACAACTAGGAAAGAGACCCAGTACTTC. The encoded protein is CASSLTGGTTRKETQYF.

The chain recombines TRBV3-1 (or the pseudogene TRBV3-2) with TRBJ2-5, with D tentatively TRBD2 (6 bases). The CDR3 covers 16 residues. Germline V lookup: CDR1 LGHDT, CDR2 YNNKEL (reference sequence). V was cut by 3 bases and J by 2 bases, with 16 bases left in between. Here the CDR3 reads CASSHLAGGVQETQYF. The CDR3 DNA is TGTGCCAGCAGCCATTTGGCAGGCGGGGTACAAGAGACCCAGTACTTC.

The rearrangement joins TRBV3-1 (or the pseudogene TRBV3-2) to TRBJ2-4, with TRBD2 as a possible D gene (5 bases). The CDR3 consists of 13 residues. The germline V and J ends were trimmed by 7 bases and 1 base, with 8 bases remaining between them. The germline CDR1 and CDR2 sequences are LGHDT and YNNKEL (reference sequence). CDR3 DNA sequence: TGTGCCAGCAACCAGCGGGCCAAAAACATTCAGTACTTC. Translated: CASNQRAKNIQYF.

V and J are TRBV28 and TRBJ2-5; D possibly corresponds to TRBD1 (7 bases). Germline-derived CDR1 and CDR2 are MDHEN and SYDVKM. This CDR3 is built from 15 residues. V lost 4 bases to trimming and J lost 5 bases, with 17 bases between them. The CDR3 DNA is TGTGCCAGCAGTTCCGACACCGGGGGACAGGAGACCCAGTACTTC. Its protein product is CASSSDTGGQETQYF.

The genes are TRBV6-2 or TRBV6-3 and TRBJ1-5, with 9 bases fitting TRBD1. V shed 4 bases, J shed 4 bases, and the junction held 14 bases outside the gene matches. CDR1 is MNHEY and CDR2 is SVGEGT in the germline V gene. The CDR3 is made up of 18 amino acids. CDR3 sequence: CASSWRILQGAFNQPQHF. CDR3 in DNA: TGTGCCAGCAGTTGGCGTATTTTACAGGGGGCGTTTAATCAGCCCCAGCATTTT.

The rearrangement links TRBV12-3 or TRBV12-4 to TRBJ2-3; D gene unclear. The V gene lost 6 bases and the J gene lost 6 bases, with 7 bases spanning the gap. The CDR3 totals 11 residues. CDR3 residues: CASSRHDTQYF. The CDR3 bases are TGTGCCAGCAGCCGACATGATACGCAGTATTTT.

This chain connects TRBV5-1 to TRBJ2-2; no firm D call. CDR1 is SGHRS, CDR2 YFSETQ, per germline. V gave up 1 base and J gave up 1 base, with 8 bases separating them. This CDR3 region has 15 residues. The DNA of the CDR3 is TGCGCCAGCAGCTTGTCGTCGGTGAACACCGGGGAGCTGTTTTTT. It specifies CASSLSSVNTGELFF.

This clone was detected only once. V usage is TRBV10-3 and J usage is TRBJ2-1, with D maybe TRBD2 (6 bases). Germline loops: CDR1 ENHRY, CDR2 SYGVKD. The germline V and J ends were trimmed by 2 bases and 6 bases, with 11 bases remaining between them. The CDR3 runs 14 residues. CDR3 loop: CAISENSGVNEQFF. CDR3 nucleotides: TGTGCCATCAGTGAGAATAGCGGAGTCAATGAGCAGTTCTTC.

V gene TRBV6-1 combines with J gene TRBJ1-4, with D hard to call. Deletions cut 1 base from V and 3 bases from J, with 12 bases between. The CDR3 sequence is 16 residues long. Germline assignment: CDR1 MNHNS and CDR2 SASEGT. The CDR3 DNA follows: TGTGCCAGCAGTGAAGTGGAGGTGGGGTCTAATGAAAAACTGTTTTTT. This translates into CASSEVEVGSNEKLFF.

The chain uses TRBV9 and TRBJ2-3; unclear D gene. From germline, CDR1 is SGDLS and CDR2 YYNGEE. The CDR3 has 14 residues. Trimming took off 1 base at V and 0 bases at J, with 6 bases between the two ends. The CDR3 sequence: CASSVWASTDTQYF. The DNA of the CDR3 is TGTGCCAGCAGCGTATGGGCAAGCACAGATACGCAGTATTTT. Full variable domain (remainder filled in from reference TRBV9 and TRBJ2-3): DSGVTQTPKHLITATGQRVTLRCSPRSGDLSVYWYQQSLDQGLQFLIQYYNGEERAKGNILERFSAQQFPDLHSELNLSSLELGDSALYFCASSVWASTDTQYFGPGTRLTVL.

This clone was observed a single time. The J gene is TRBJ1-2, the V gene TRBV5-8; a possible D gene is TRBD1 (5 bases). The CDR3 extends over 14 amino acids. Germline V gene sequence: CDR1 SGHTS, CDR2 YDEGEE. V was clipped by 4 bases and J by 2 bases, with 12 bases between them. The CDR3 nucleotides read TGTGCCAGCAGCAGGACGACAGCCAACTATGGCTACACCTTC. Its protein product is CASSRTTANYGYTF.

The J gene is TRBJ2-2, the V gene TRBV2; TRBD1 matches 9 bases. Germline CDR1 reads SNHLY; CDR2 reads FYNNEI. V lost 6 bases, J lost 6 bases, and 8 bases stayed unmatched. The CDR3 runs to 15 residues. CDR3 residues: CASRGTRTGAGELFF. The CDR3 DNA sequence: TGTGCCAGCAGAGGAACACGGACAGGGGCCGGGGAGCTGTTTTTT. Full variable domain (outside the CDR3, taken from reference TRBV2 and TRBJ2-2): EPEVTQTPSHQVTQMGQEVILRCVPISNHLYFYWYRQILGQKVEFLVSFYNNEISEKSEIFDDQFSVERPDGSNFTLKIRSTKLEDSAMYFCASRGTRTGAGELFFGEGSRLTVL.

This clone was seen repeatedly, ten times or more. The chain carries TRBV6-6 and TRBJ1-4; D might be TRBD1 (6 bases). Looked up from germline, CDR1 is MNHNY and CDR2 is SVGAGI (reference sequence). Trimming cost V 8 bases and J 7 bases, with 14 bases left between them. The CDR3 spans 13 residues. The CDR3 coding sequence is TGTGCCAGCCTCAGGGGTTCCGGTGAAAAACTGTTTTTT. Its translation is CASLRGSGEKLFF.

The table lists this clone with a count of one. This rearrangement joins TRBV7-7 to TRBJ2-2; possible D gene TRBD1, 5 bases. This CDR3 is built from 13 residues. V dropped 5 bases and J dropped 11 bases, with 15 bases sitting between them. Germline CDR1 reads SSHAT; CDR2 reads FNYEAQ (reference sequence). The CDR3, as DNA: TGTGCCAGCAGCCTAAGGGGTGGCGGTGAGCTGTTTTTT. Translation: CASSLRGGGELFF. Combining the CDR3 with reference TRBV7-7 and TRBJ2-2 gives the whole variable domain GAGVSQSPRYKVTKRGQDVTLRCDPISSHATLYWYQQALGQGPEFLTYFNYEAQPDKSGLPSDRFSAERPEGSISTLTIQRTEQRDSAMYRCASSLRGGGELFFGEGSRLTVL.

This sequence joins TRBV28 and TRBJ1-4; D is uncertain. The CDR3 covers 12 residues. Germline V gene sequence: CDR1 MDHEN, CDR2 SYDVKM. V lost 7 bases and J 8 bases, leaving 11 bases between the germline ends. CDR3 nucleotides: TGTGCCAGCACTGGCGGGAGGGAAAAACTGTTTTTT. It yields the protein CASTGGREKLFF.

This chain links TRBV10-2 with TRBJ2-1; TRBD2 is a possible D gene (6 bases). Germline V gives CDR1 WSHSY, CDR2 SAAADI. The CDR3 covers 13 residues. V lost 6 bases to trimming and J lost 5 bases, with 11 bases between them. The CDR3 reads CASRGTANNEQFF. CDR3 bases: TGCGCCAGCAGAGGGACTGCAAACAATGAGCAGTTCTTC.

The chain is built from TRBV19 and TRBJ1-5; 7 bases map to TRBD1. The CDR3 contains 14 residues. The V segment lost 4 bases and the J segment 0 bases; nucleotides outside the gene matches: 0. The germline V gene has CDR1 LNHDA and CDR2 SQIVND (reference sequence). CDR3 in amino acids: CASSRTGSNQPQHF. The DNA of the CDR3 is TGTGCCAGTAGTAGGACAGGTAGCAATCAGCCCCAGCATTTT.

This clone was counted once. The chain recombines TRBV28 with TRBJ1-5; 9 bases fit TRBD1. The V segment lost 6 bases and the J segment 5 bases; nucleotides outside the gene matches: 8. Germline V lookup: CDR1 MDHEN, CDR2 SYDVKM. The CDR3 contains 15 residues. This CDR3 reads CASRTEGTGHQPQHF. The CDR3 nucleotides are TGTGCCAGCAGAACAGAGGGGACAGGGCATCAGCCCCAGCATTTT.

This chain's CDR3 is CSVEVGDRGYYEQFF. The CDR3 DNA is TGCAGCGTTGAAGTAGGGGACAGGGGGTATTATGAGCAGTTCTTC. The chain couples TRBV29-1 to TRBJ2-1; 11 bases agree with TRBD1. In germline, CDR1 is SQVTM, CDR2 ANQGSEA. The junction had 7 bases not matched to a gene; V was cut back by 1 base and J by 8 bases. The CDR3 has 15 residues.

The chain links TRBV5-1 to TRBJ2-3, with TRBD2 identical over 9 bases. The J segment lost 0 bases and the V segment lost 3 bases, leaving 2 bases of the junction unmatched. The germline CDR1 and CDR2 sequences are SGHRS and YFSETQ. The length of the CDR3 is 15 residues. This CDR3 reads CASSSGLASTDTQYF. Here the CDR3 DNA reads TGCGCCAGCAGCTCGGGACTAGCCAGCACAGATACGCAGTATTTT.

Written as DNA, the CDR3 is TGTGCCAGCAGTGGGGACAGGGCGAATCAGCCCCAGCATTTT. Amino acids: CASSGDRANQPQHF. V and J are TRBV25-1 and TRBJ1-5; 9 nucleotides match TRBD1. CDR3 length equals 14 residues. The germline V gene encodes CDR1 MGHDK and CDR2 SYGVNS. After removal of 4 bases from V and 4 bases from J, the junction contained 2 bases not matched to a gene.

A single count supports this clone. This chain uses TRBV2 with TRBJ2-4, with 9 positions matching TRBD1. The CDR3 has 12 amino acids. With 6 bases clipped from V and 8 bases from J, the junction kept 2 bases outside the gene matches. Germline V gives CDR1 SNHLY, CDR2 FYNNEI. CDR3: CASRTGGYIQYF. CDR3 nucleotide sequence: TGTGCCAGCAGGACAGGGGGTTACATTCAGTACTTC.

The chain links TRBV27 to TRBJ2-7; TRBD2 agrees at 8 bases. V gave up 2 bases and J gave up 7 bases; unmatched junction bases: 7. The CDR3 contains 14 residues. Germline CDR1 is MNHEY and CDR2 is SMNVEV (reference sequence). The CDR3 is CASSLSSGILEQYF. As DNA, the CDR3 is TGTGCCAGCAGTTTAAGTAGCGGGATCTTAGAGCAGTACTTC.

The chain recombines TRBV28 with TRBJ1-5; D possibly corresponds to TRBD1 (6 bases). V was pared by 2 bases and J by 10 bases, with 12 bases between. The CDR3 spans 13 residues. In germline, CDR1 is MDHEN, CDR2 SYDVKM. In DNA, the CDR3 is TGTGCCAGCAGTTTAAGTACAGGGAAACCCCAGCATTTT. Protein product: CASSLSTGKPQHF.

The chain has TRBV6-2 or TRBV6-3 and TRBJ2-3; tentative D call: TRBD2 (6 bases). Germline V gene lookup returns CDR1 MNHEY and CDR2 SVGEGT. The CDR3 contains 15 residues. V dropped 2 bases and J dropped 0 bases, with 9 bases sitting between them. The CDR3 sequence: CASSYAGTSTDTQYF. The CDR3 nucleotides read TGTGCCAGCAGTTACGCCGGGACTAGCACAGATACGCAGTATTTT.

The chain employs TRBV7-9 and TRBJ2-3; 7 bases are a match to TRBD2. The CDR3 runs to 17 residues. CDR1 and CDR2 from the germline V gene are SEHNR and FQNEAQ (reference sequence). After removal of 10 bases from V and 8 bases from J, the junction contained 24 bases not matched to a gene. CDR3 amino acids: CATGYPGPTSVMVTQYF. For the CDR3, the DNA is TGTGCCACCGGTTACCCCGGGCCCACTAGCGTTATGGTTACGCAGTATTTT.